This TCR beta chain was identified in a study of T cell repertoires in cytomegalovirus infection. Across the study: Matching HLA type, along with CMV infection, was indicated by public TCR beta signatures.

Study-wide results and limits: HLA-C-restricted CMV clonotypes gave the most frequent clonotype in two of eight donors. The study identified carriers of CMV plus the relevant HLA from cumulative public TCR beta family frequency.

At least ten counts were recorded for this clonotype. Its antigen remains unknown. In TCRdb, the reads were re-called with MiXCR into one record per CDR3 protein. The sample shows 65,000 to 90,000 distinct CDR3 sequences, 3.7% of them seen only once. Sequencing input: PBMCs. The receptor's source is a human donor in good health (CMV status not recorded). Some clones in this sample may be carry-over from other donors' samples.

The DNA of the CDR3 is TGTGCCAGCAGTTTAAAGGCGGGGGGATTTTCAGATACGCAGTATTTT. It specifies CASSLKAGGFSDTQYF. This chain joins TRBV12-3 or TRBV12-4 and TRBJ2-3; 8 bases are a match to TRBD2. The CDR3 runs 16 residues. V was pared by 2 bases and J by 4 bases, with 8 bases of the junction left unmatched.